This TCR beta chain was captured in a study of CD49a tissue-resident CD8 T cells in human skin (dated by TCRdb to the late 2010s). A note on the overall study: Subsets of tissue-resident memory CD8+ T cells in human skin, defined by their expression of CD49a, CD69 and CD103, were what the study examined.

The library came from the immunoSEQ multiplex PCR assay. As for the authors' bioinformatics: Frequencies of TCR V beta family usage were compared among the sorted CD8+ T cell populations from blood, dermis and epidermis. The source is immuneACCESS, and TCRdb retained only in-frame sequences with V and J called. Part of the clones is not carried over; for the studies checked, unresolved V genes explain less than half of this, and the remainder is unexplained. V and J calls and clone size are copied from that table; D and trimming were computed from the DNA. This sample is represented by over a thousand clones; less than 80% of them were singletons. Approximately 30% of the sample is in the top ten clones. For 5 or 6 healthy donors, CD8+ T cells were sorted from blood, dermis and epidermis, and the TCR beta CDR3 regions of these cells were analysed. Both blood and skin samples were provided by each TCR-sequenced donor, and all TCR-sequenced donors were healthy individuals. Sorting was used to isolate CD8+ T cell populations prior to TCR beta sequencing.

Measured from the cysteine to the phenylalanine, the CDR3 is 15 residues long. Of the read, only the CDR3 DNA is kept; its 45 bases are in frame from base 1. The germline ends are 16 bases apart after V is trimmed by 5 bases and J by 2 bases. From a lookup of the germline V gene (reference sequence), CDR1 and CDR2 are SEHNR and FQNEAQ. To note about this clone: What this receptor recognizes is not known. Base qualities were left out, and no much larger clone turns up one base away.

The chain is made from TRBV7-9 and TRBJ2-7; the D gene is possibly TRBD1, with 6 bases matching. The sample taken for sequencing was CLA- CD8+ effector memory T cells sorted from blood. The receptor's source is a human donor in good health. The DNA sequence reads TGTGCCAGCAGCGCCACAGGGAACCCGACCTACGAGCAGTACTTC. This is translated as CASSATGNPTYEQYF.